These 2 T cell receptor beta chains came from one sample sequenced in a study of cytomegalovirus exposure and HLA in healthy donors. PCR used 60 Vbeta primers and 13 Jbeta primers. The method was immunoSEQ multiplex PCR; TCRdb's version includes in-frame clones alone and lacks a portion of them. The sample holds about 220,000 clones, approximately 80% seen once. Source material: PBMCs. Every receptor here comes from a boy aged 2 to 10 in good health and CMV-seronegative.

This sequence joins TRBV27 and TRBJ1-2; 8 bases map to TRBD1. Per germline, CDR1 MNHEY and CDR2 SMNVEV (reference sequence). V gave up 3 bases and J gave up 0 bases; unmatched junction bases: 0. CDR3 length equals 14 residues. The CDR3, as DNA: TGTGCCAGCAGTTTGGACAGGGCTAACTATGGCTACACCTTC. It specifies CASSLDRANYGYTF.

In this sample, this clone turned up once. The V call is TRBV5-4, the J call TRBJ1-6; no clear D gene. In germline, CDR1 is SGHNT, CDR2 YYREEE (reference sequence). V dropped 2 bases and J dropped 5 bases, with 11 bases sitting between them. This CDR3 contains 15 residues. The CDR3 region is CASSFAGNNNSPLHF. The CDR3 DNA is TGTGCCAGCAGCTTCGCGGGGAACAATAATTCACCCCTCCACTTT.